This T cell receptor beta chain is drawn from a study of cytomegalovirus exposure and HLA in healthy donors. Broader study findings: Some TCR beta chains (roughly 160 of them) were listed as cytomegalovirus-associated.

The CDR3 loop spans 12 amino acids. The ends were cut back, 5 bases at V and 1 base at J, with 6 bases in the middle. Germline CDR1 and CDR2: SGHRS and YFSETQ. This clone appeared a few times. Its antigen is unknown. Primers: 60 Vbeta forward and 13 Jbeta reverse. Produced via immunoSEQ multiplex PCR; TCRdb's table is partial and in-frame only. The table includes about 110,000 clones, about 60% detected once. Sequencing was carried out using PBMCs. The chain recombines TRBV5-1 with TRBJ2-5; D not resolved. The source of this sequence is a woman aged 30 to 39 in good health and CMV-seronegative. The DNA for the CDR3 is TGCGCCAGCAGTACTACCCAAGAGACCCAGTACTTC. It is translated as CASSTTQETQYF. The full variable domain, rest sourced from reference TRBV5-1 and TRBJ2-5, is KAGVTQTPRYLIKTRGQQVTLSCSPISGHRSVSWYQQTPGQGLQFLFEYFSETQRNKGNFPGRFSGRQFSNSRSEMNVSTLELGDSALYLCASSTTQETQYFGPGTRLLVL.